Presented here are 3 T cell receptor beta chains from one specimen sequenced in a study of blood T cell repertoires in COVID-19. Measured with immunoSEQ multiplex PCR; TCRdb has only the in-frame clones, and not every one. The sample gives 100,000 or so clones, 80% to 85% of which show up once; 37% is in the top ten. The sample was peripheral blood. Receptors originate from a man aged 80 or over with acute or convalescent COVID-19.

The chain has TRBV5-1 and TRBJ2-5; possibly TRBD1 for D (6 bases). The CDR3 is 13 amino acids. Germline CDR1 reads SGHRS; CDR2 reads YFSETQ. V was shortened by 7 bases and J by 3 bases, with 13 bases between the two germline ends. Written as DNA, the CDR3 is TGCGCCAGCGCACCAGGGGTGGAAGAGACCCAGTACTTC. This gives the protein CASAPGVEETQYF.

V is TRBV7-3 and J is TRBJ1-1, with 7 bases matching TRBD1. This CDR3 region has 13 residues. Germline V lookup: CDR1 SGHTA, CDR2 FQGTGA. V dropped 5 bases and J dropped 11; count of bases not matched to a gene: 11. In nucleotides, the CDR3 is TGTGCCAGCAGCCCGGGATCGGGACAGAGGGCTTTCTTT. Its protein product is CASSPGSGQRAFF.

Here the CDR3 DNA reads TGTGCCAGCAGTTACGTACCCGGCGCAGGGGGCAGCTACACCTTC. Encoded protein: CASSYVPGAGGSYTF. The rearrangement joins TRBV6-5 to TRBJ1-2; 8 nucleotides match TRBD1. This CDR3 has 15 amino acids. CDR1 MNHEY and CDR2 SVGAGI come from the germline V gene. V trimming: 2 bases; J trimming: 9 bases; junction bases outside the gene matches: 11.